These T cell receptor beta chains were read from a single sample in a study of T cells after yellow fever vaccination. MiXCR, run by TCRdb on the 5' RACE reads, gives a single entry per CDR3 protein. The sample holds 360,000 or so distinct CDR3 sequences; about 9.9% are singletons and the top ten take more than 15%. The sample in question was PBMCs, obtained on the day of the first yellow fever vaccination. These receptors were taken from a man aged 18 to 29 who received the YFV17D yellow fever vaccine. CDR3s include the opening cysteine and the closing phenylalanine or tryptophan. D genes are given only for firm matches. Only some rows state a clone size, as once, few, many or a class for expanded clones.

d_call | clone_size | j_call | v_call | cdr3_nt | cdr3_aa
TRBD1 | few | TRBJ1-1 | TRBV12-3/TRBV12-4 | TGTGCCAGCAGTTTAGGTCGACGACAGGGATTGAGAACACCAGCTTCGAACACTGAAGCTTTCTTT | CASSLGRRQGLRTPASNTEAFF
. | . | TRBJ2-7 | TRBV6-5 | TGTGCCAGCAGTTTAACAGGGATCCCCTACGAGCAGTACTTC | CASSLTGIPYEQYF
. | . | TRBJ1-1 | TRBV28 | TGTGCCAGCATTCACAGGCGTAAAGCTTTCTTT | CASIHRRKAFF
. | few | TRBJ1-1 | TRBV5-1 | TGCGCCAGCAGCCCGGGGTCCCATGAATGGACTGAAGCTTTCTTT | CASSPGSHEWTEAFF
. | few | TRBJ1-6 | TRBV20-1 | TGCAGTGCTAGATTAGATGGAAATTCACCCCTCCACTTT | CSARLDGNSPLHF
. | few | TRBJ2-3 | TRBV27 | TGTGCCAGCAGTTTAGGGTCTCGTGGGGGGCGAGTCACAGATACGCAGTATTTT | CASSLGSRGGRVTDTQYF
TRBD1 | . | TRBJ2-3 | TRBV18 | TGTGCCAGCTCACCACCGGCCGGACAGGGCCCAGATACGCAGTATTTT | CASSPPAGQGPDTQYF
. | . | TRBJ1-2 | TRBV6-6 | TGTGCCAGCAGTTCCCCAGACAACTATGGCTACACCTTC | CASSSPDNYGYTF
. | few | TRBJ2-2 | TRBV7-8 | TGTGCCAGCAGCTTAGCGTTAGACTTCGGGGAGCTGTTTTTT | CASSLALDFGELFF
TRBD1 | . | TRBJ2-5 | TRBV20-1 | TGCAGTTCCCCGATCCAGGGGGTTATAGAGACCCAGTACTTC | CSSPIQGVIETQYF
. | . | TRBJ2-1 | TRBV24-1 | TGTGCCACCAGTGATGGTTACAATGAGCAGTTCTTC | CATSDGYNEQFF
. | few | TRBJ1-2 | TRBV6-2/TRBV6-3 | TGTGCCAGCAGTAAGGACCCGGGGAACTATGGCTACACCTTC | CASSKDPGNYGYTF
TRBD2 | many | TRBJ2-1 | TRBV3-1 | TGTGCCAGCGAATGGGGTAGCGGGGGAGGAAATGAGCAGTTCTTC | CASEWGSGGGNEQFF
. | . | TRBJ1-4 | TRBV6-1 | TGTGCCAGCAAAGCAGGGGATGCTAATGAAAAACTGTTTTTT | CASKAGDANEKLFF
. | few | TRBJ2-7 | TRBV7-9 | TGTGCCAGCAGCCAGGGGGGCAGGATGGGCCACGAGCAGTACTTC | CASSQGGRMGHEQYF
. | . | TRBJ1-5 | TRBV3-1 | TGTGCCACCAGCCCGGGGGCAGGCTTCAATCAGCCCCAGCATTTT | CATSPGAGFNQPQHF
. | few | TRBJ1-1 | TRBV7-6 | TGTGCCAGCAGCCATGGGTTCTCAAAGGGGGGTGAAGCTTTCTTT | CASSHGFSKGGEAFF
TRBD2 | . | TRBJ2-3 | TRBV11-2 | TGTGCCAGCAGCCCCTATAGCGGGGGTAGGGTAGATACGCAGTATTTT | CASSPYSGGRVDTQYF
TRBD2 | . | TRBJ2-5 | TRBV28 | TGTGCCAGCGGCCCCGGACTAGCGGGGGGCTGGGGTGAGACCCAGTACTTC | CASGPGLAGGWGETQYF
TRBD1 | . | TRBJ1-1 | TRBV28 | TGTGCCAGCAGTTTATTGACAGGGAGGGTTAGCACTGAAGCTTTCTTT | CASSLLTGRVSTEAFF
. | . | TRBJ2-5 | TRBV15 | TGTGCCACCAGCAGAGACAGGTTGCAGACCCAGTACTTC | CATSRDRLQTQYF
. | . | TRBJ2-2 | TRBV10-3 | TGTGCCATCAGTGAGTCGACTCAGAGTAGTCCTTACACCGGGGAGCTGTTTTTT | CAISESTQSSPYTGELFF
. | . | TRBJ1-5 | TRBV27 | TGTGCCAGCAGTTTATCGATGGGGGGCTATGGCAATCAGCCCCAGCATTTT | CASSLSMGGYGNQPQHF
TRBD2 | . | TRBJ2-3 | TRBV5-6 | TGTGCCAGCAGCTTAGCGGGAATAAGCACAGATACGCAGTATTTT | CASSLAGISTDTQYF
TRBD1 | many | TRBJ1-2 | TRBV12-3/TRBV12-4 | TGTGCCAGCAGTTCGACAGGGGGCAGGGGCTACACCTTC | CASSSTGGRGYTF
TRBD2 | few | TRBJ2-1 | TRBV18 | TGTGCCAGCTTACGACTAGCGGGGTTGAATGAGCAGTTCTTC | CASLRLAGLNEQFF